A single sample gave rise to the 29 T cell receptor beta chains below, sequenced in a study of cytomegalovirus exposure and HLA in healthy donors. TCRdb's table, derived via immunoSEQ multiplex PCR, lists solely in-frame clones and lacks some. The sample carries 250,000 to 400,000 clones, around 90% recorded once. Sample: PBMCs. The receptors shown here come from a young man in good health and CMV-seronegative.

This chain links TRBV2 with TRBJ1-1, with D perhaps matching TRBD1 (5 bases). Germline CDR1 is SNHLY and CDR2 is FYNNEI. V was clipped by 2 bases and J by 7 bases, with 8 bases between them. The CDR3 length is 12 residues. CDR3 region: CASSESGGEAFF. In DNA form, the CDR3 reads TGTGCCAGCAGTGAATCGGGGGGTGAAGCTTTCTTT. Drawing the rest from reference TRBV2 and TRBJ1-1, the complete variable domain is EPEVTQTPSHQVTQMGQEVILRCVPISNHLYFYWYRQILGQKVEFLVSFYNNEISEKSEIFDDQFSVERPDGSNFTLKIRSTKLEDSAMYFCASSESGGEAFFGQGTRLTVV.

V is TRBV5-1 and J is TRBJ2-2, with 9 nucleotides matching TRBD1. J lost 0 bases, V lost 4 bases, and 7 bases had no gene match. CDR3 size: 17 residues. In germline, CDR1 is SGHRS, CDR2 YFSETQ. DNA of the CDR3: TGCGCCAGCAGCCTGACCGGGACAGGGACGAACACCGGGGAGCTGTTTTTT. Its translation: CASSLTGTGTNTGELFF.

The CDR3 DNA is TGCAGCGTTTACGGGACAGGGCCCCAAGGTTATGGCTACACCTTC. Protein sequence: CSVYGTGPQGYGYTF. This sequence joins TRBV29-1 and TRBJ1-2; 9 nucleotides align to TRBD1. The V gene end was trimmed by 5 bases and the J gene end by 5 bases; junction bases not matched to a gene: 12. This CDR3 has 15 residues. Germline-derived CDR1 and CDR2 are SQVTM and ANQGSEA.

The genes are TRBV15 and TRBJ2-6, with a weak D call TRBD2 (5 bases). CDR3 length: 16 amino acids. The V end was cut by 3 bases, the J end by 0 bases, with 9 bases between. Germline CDR1 and CDR2: LNHNV and YYDKDF (reference sequence). CDR3 sequence reads: CATSRDFHSGANVLTF. CDR3 in DNA: TGTGCCACCAGCAGGGACTTCCACTCTGGGGCCAACGTCCTGACTTTC.

The chain employs TRBV5-1 and TRBJ2-1; D remains unclear. Germline V gene data show CDR1 as SGHRS and CDR2 as YFSETQ. Trimming took 0 bases from V and 2 from J, leaving 12 bases between them. This CDR3 has 16 residues. This CDR3 reads CASSLARVEAYNEQFF. The CDR3 DNA follows: TGCGCCAGCAGCTTGGCCCGCGTCGAAGCCTACAATGAGCAGTTCTTC.

The rearrangement joins TRBV5-4 to TRBJ2-3, with unresolved D. Trimming stripped 1 base from V and 6 bases from J, with 6 bases between. Germline V CDR1 and CDR2: SGHNT, YYREEE (reference sequence). The CDR3 is made up of 12 amino acids. The CDR3 spells CASSLSTDTQYF. CDR3 nucleotide sequence: TGTGCCAGCAGCTTGTCTACGGATACGCAGTATTTT.

The chain employs TRBV9 and TRBJ2-1; TRBD2 agrees at 12 bases. The trim removed 3 bases at V and 8 bases at J, leaving 3 bases unmatched. The CDR3 extends over 14 amino acids. Germline values: CDR1 SGDLS, CDR2 YYNGEE. DNA for the CDR3: TGTGCCAGCAGCGGGACTAGCGGGGTCTATGAGCAGTTCTTC. It yields the protein CASSGTSGVYEQFF.

The chain carries TRBV5-6 and TRBJ2-5; 11 positions agree with TRBD2. The CDR3 is made up of 15 amino acids. Germline CDR1 is SGHDT and CDR2 is YYEEEE. After removal of 4 bases from V and 4 bases from J, the junction contained 6 bases not matched to a gene. The CDR3 loop is CASSRTSGGGETQYF. The CDR3 nucleotides are TGTGCCAGCAGCCGCACTAGCGGGGGAGGAGAGACCCAGTACTTC.

V and J are TRBV5-4 and TRBJ1-2; D possibly corresponds to TRBD1 (5 bases). CDR1 is SGHNT, CDR2 YYREEE, per germline (reference sequence). The CDR3 spans 14 residues. Trimming pared 4 bases from V and 0 bases from J, leaving 10 bases between. The CDR3, as DNA: TGTGCCAGCAGCCAGGGAACTCCTAACTATGGCTACACCTTC. It encodes CASSQGTPNYGYTF.

In DNA form, the CDR3 reads TGTGCCAGCAGCTTAAGCCAGGGGGTTAGGGACTATGGCTACACCTTC. This codes for CASSLSQGVRDYGYTF. The chain combines TRBV7-9 with TRBJ1-2; 7 nucleotides agree with TRBD1. CDR1 is SEHNR and CDR2 is FQNEAQ in the germline V gene (reference sequence). This CDR3 spans 16 amino acids. Germline trimming cut 2 bases from V and 3 bases from J; bases unmatched to any gene: 9. The full variable domain, completed using reference TRBV7-9 and TRBJ1-2, is DTGVSQNPRHKITKRGQNVTFRCDPISEHNRLYWYRQTLGQGPEFLTYFQNEAQLEKSRLLSDRFSAERPKGSFSTLEIQRTEQGDSAMYLCASSLSQGVRDYGYTFGSGTRLTVV.

Details on this clone: Other nucleotide sequences in the sample specify the same CDR3. The rearrangement joins TRBV18 to TRBJ1-1; 9 bases map to TRBD1. CDR1 is KGHSH and CDR2 is LQKENI in the germline V gene. The ends lost 3 bases at V and 0 bases at J; junction bases unmatched: 2. The CDR3 has 15 residues. The CDR3 protein is CASSPGTGLNTEAFF. The CDR3 coding sequence is TGTGCCAGCTCACCCGGGACAGGGCTGAACACTGAAGCTTTCTTT.

This clone has a single count. V gene TRBV5-1 combines with J gene TRBJ1-2; tentative D call: TRBD1 (6 bases). With 4 bases removed from V and 4 bases from J, the gap between germline ends came to 23 bases. This CDR3 comprises 17 residues. The germline V gene has CDR1 SGHRS and CDR2 YFSETQ. The CDR3 region is CASSPNGQLPGSYGYTF. The CDR3 nucleotides are TGCGCCAGCAGCCCTAACGGACAGCTGCCGGGATCCTATGGCTACACCTTC.

The chain carries TRBV2 and TRBJ2-7; 7 bases agree with TRBD1. Germline CDR1 and CDR2: SNHLY and FYNNEI. The CDR3 runs to 12 residues. V gave up 10 bases and J gave up 3 bases; unmatched junction bases: 6. The CDR3 here is CATRGGIYEQYF. Written as DNA, the CDR3 is TGTGCCACCCGAGGGGGCATCTACGAGCAGTACTTC.

This CDR3 reads CASSQDGLAEETQYF. For the CDR3, the DNA is TGCGCCAGCAGCCAAGATGGTCTAGCGGAAGAGACCCAGTACTTC. J is TRBJ2-5 and V is TRBV4-1; 7 bases are shared with TRBD2. Looked up from germline, CDR1 is MGHRA and CDR2 is YSYEKL. The CDR3 contains 15 residues. J was trimmed by 3 bases and V by 0 bases; bases with no gene match: 4.

The chain links TRBV13 to TRBJ1-2, with TRBD1 identical over 9 bases. Germline trimming cut 6 bases from V and 4 bases from J; bases unmatched to any gene: 6. The CDR3 length is 14 residues. Germline V gene data show CDR1 as PRHDT and CDR2 as FYEKMQ (reference sequence). CDR3: CASSPGTGIYGYTF. DNA of the CDR3: TGTGCCAGCAGTCCCGGGACAGGGATCTATGGCTACACCTTC.

This clone was seen only once. The rearrangement links TRBV5-1 to TRBJ2-6; D possibly corresponds to TRBD2 (5 bases). Looked up from germline, CDR1 is SGHRS and CDR2 is YFSETQ. This CDR3 comprises 16 residues. The V end was cut by 3 bases, the J end by 2 bases, with 12 bases between. The CDR3 coding sequence is TGCGCCAGCAGCTCTGAGGGTTTACCTGGGGCCAACGTCCTGACTTTC. Translating gives CASSSEGLPGANVLTF.

Many counts were recorded for this clone. The chain employs TRBV6-4 and TRBJ2-5; 13 nucleotides align to TRBD2. The CDR3 is made up of 15 amino acids. Trimming at V came to 6 bases and at J to 2 bases, leaving 3 bases not matched to a gene. The germline gives CDR1 MRHNA, CDR2 SNTAGT. The CDR3 DNA reads as TGTGCCAGCAGCGTGACTAGCGGGGGGCAAGAGACCCAGTACTTC. Its translation: CASSVTSGGQETQYF.

The genes are TRBV29-1 and TRBJ2-1; 9 nucleotides line up with TRBD2. The junction had 19 bases not matched to a gene; V was cut back by 0 bases and J by 4 bases. Germline values: CDR1 SQVTM, CDR2 ANQGSEA. This CDR3 comprises 20 residues. The CDR3 DNA sequence: TGCAGCGTTGAAGATCCCCAGCGGGGGGTTGCCGGTGGAGGGTACAATGAGCAGTTCTTC. Residues: CSVEDPQRGVAGGGYNEQFF.

The CDR3 DNA sequence: TGTGCCAGCAGCTTAGGGGGGGGCTACGTCGATACGCAGTATTTT. Protein product: CASSLGGGYVDTQYF. J is TRBJ2-3 and V is TRBV7-6; D is perhaps TRBD2 (7 bases). The CDR3 totals 15 residues. V lost 1 base and J 6 bases, leaving 14 bases between the germline ends. Germline V gene lookup returns CDR1 SGHVS and CDR2 FNYEAQ.

The gene calls are TRBV7-8 and TRBJ2-4; 7 positions agree with TRBD1. Germline V gene lookup returns CDR1 SGHVS and CDR2 FQNEAQ. The CDR3 consists of 11 residues. J gave up 11 bases and V 6 bases, and 4 bases lay outside the gene matches. CDR3 DNA sequence: TGTGCCAGCAGAGCAGGGGGTGTTCAGTACTTC. Translation gives CASRAGGVQYF.

The chain uses TRBV5-1 and TRBJ1-4; TRBD1 might be the D (6 bases). Trimming left V 3 bases short and J 5 bases short, with 20 bases between. This CDR3 region has 17 residues. The germline CDR1 and CDR2 sequences are SGHRS and YFSETQ. The CDR3 sequence is CASSSSGVGYGNEKLFF. In DNA, the CDR3 is TGCGCCAGCAGCTCCTCAGGGGTGGGTTACGGGAATGAAAAACTGTTTTTT.

The chain combines TRBV5-1 with TRBJ1-2; 7 nucleotides line up with TRBD1. V lost 2 bases, J lost 0 bases, and 1 base stayed unmatched. Germline loops: CDR1 SGHRS, CDR2 YFSETQ. The CDR3 is made up of 14 amino acids. The CDR3 sequence: CASSLGTANYGYTF. CDR3 in DNA: TGCGCCAGCAGCTTAGGGACAGCTAACTATGGCTACACCTTC.

The chain links TRBV6-6 to TRBJ1-4, with a weak D call TRBD1 (6 bases). The V end was cut by 8 bases, the J end by 6 bases, with 19 bases between. The CDR3 length is 15 residues. The germline CDR1 and CDR2 sequences are MNHNY and SVGAGI (reference sequence). The CDR3 DNA is TGTGCCAGCTATTCCATGCGGGGGCGAGATGAAAAACTGTTTTTT. Encoded protein: CASYSMRGRDEKLFF.

The chain couples TRBV28 to TRBJ2-1, with D perhaps TRBD1 (6 bases). The CDR3 runs 14 residues. CDR1 is MDHEN and CDR2 is SYDVKM in the germline V gene. The ends were cut back, 2 bases at V and 6 bases at J, with 11 bases in the middle. The CDR3 DNA is TGTGCCAGCAGTTTAGGGGGCCAGGGCAATGAGCAGTTCTTC. It yields the protein CASSLGGQGNEQFF.

Note on this clone: The same CDR3 arises from other DNA sequences in this sample as well. The gene calls are TRBV28 and TRBJ2-2; tentatively, D is TRBD1 (5 bases). The CDR3 has 16 residues. V was pared by 5 bases and J by 1 base, with 14 bases between. The germline CDR1 and CDR2 sequences are MDHEN and SYDVKM. As DNA, the CDR3 is TGTGCCAGCAGTCCGGGCCAGGGCGTGAACACCGGGGAGCTGTTTTTT. Translated: CASSPGQGVNTGELFF.

The sample holds a few counts of this clone. V and J are TRBV30 and TRBJ2-7; 7 nucleotides align to TRBD1. CDR3 size: 15 residues. Germline loops: CDR1 GTSNPN, CDR2 SVGIG (reference sequence). V was clipped by 3 bases and J by 6 bases; unmatched bases: 14. CDR3 loop: CAWSGTVLTPLEQYF. CDR3 bases: TGTGCCTGGAGCGGGACAGTCCTAACCCCCCTCGAGCAGTACTTC. The full variable domain, rest sourced from reference TRBV30 and TRBJ2-7, is SQTIHQWPATLVQPVGSPLSLECTVEGTSNPNLYWYRQAAGRGLQLLFYSVGIGQISSEVPQNLSASRPQDRQFILSSKKLLLSDSGFYLCAWSGTVLTPLEQYFGPGTRLTVT.

V and J are TRBV27 and TRBJ1-2, with D perhaps matching TRBD1 (5 bases). The CDR3 is made up of 13 amino acids. Germline V gives CDR1 MNHEY, CDR2 SMNVEV (reference sequence). The V and J ends lost 2 bases and 2 bases respectively, with 6 bases between them. CDR3 protein: CASSLQGNYGYTF. CDR3 DNA: TGTGCCAGCAGTTTACAGGGAAACTATGGCTACACCTTC.

This chain joins TRBV7-9 and TRBJ2-5; D is perhaps TRBD2 (6 bases). The CDR3 is made up of 14 amino acids. CDR1 and CDR2 from the germline V gene are SEHNR and FQNEAQ (reference sequence). The germline V and J ends were trimmed by 1 base and 2 bases, with 8 bases remaining between them. The CDR3 loop is CASSLVGTQETQYF. DNA of the CDR3: TGTGCCAGCAGCTTAGTGGGGACTCAAGAGACCCAGTACTTC.

The V call is TRBV6-5, the J call TRBJ2-7, with a weak D call TRBD1 (6 bases). Germline loops: CDR1 MNHEY, CDR2 SVGAGI. The CDR3 has 15 residues. The V and J ends lost 2 bases and 1 base respectively, with 12 bases between them. As DNA, the CDR3 is TGTGCCAGCAGTTACGCGAACAGGGTGTCCTACGAGCAGTACTTC. Translating it yields CASSYANRVSYEQYF.